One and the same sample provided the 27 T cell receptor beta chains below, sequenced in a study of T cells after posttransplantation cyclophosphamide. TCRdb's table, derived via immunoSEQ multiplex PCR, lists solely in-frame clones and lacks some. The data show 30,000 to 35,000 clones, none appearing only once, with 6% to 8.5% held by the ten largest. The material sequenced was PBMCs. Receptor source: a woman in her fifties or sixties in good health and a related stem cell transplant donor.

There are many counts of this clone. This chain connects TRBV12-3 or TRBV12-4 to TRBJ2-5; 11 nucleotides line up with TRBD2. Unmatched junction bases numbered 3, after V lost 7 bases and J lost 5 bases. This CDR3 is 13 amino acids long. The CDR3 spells CASTRLAGETQYF. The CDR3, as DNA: TGTGCCAGCACTAGACTAGCGGGGGAGACCCAGTACTTC.

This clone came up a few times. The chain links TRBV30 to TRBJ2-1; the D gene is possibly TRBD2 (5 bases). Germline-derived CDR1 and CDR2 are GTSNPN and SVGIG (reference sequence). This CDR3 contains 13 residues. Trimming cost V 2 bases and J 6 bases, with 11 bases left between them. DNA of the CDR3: TGTGCCTGGAGTCCAACTAGATTCAATGAGCAGTTCTTC. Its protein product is CAWSPTRFNEQFF.

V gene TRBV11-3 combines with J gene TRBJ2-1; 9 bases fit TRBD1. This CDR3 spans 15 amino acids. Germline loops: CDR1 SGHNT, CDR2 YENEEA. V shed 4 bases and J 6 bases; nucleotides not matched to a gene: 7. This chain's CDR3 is CASSYGQGRFNEQFF. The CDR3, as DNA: TGTGCCAGCAGCTATGGACAGGGGAGGTTCAATGAGCAGTTCTTC.

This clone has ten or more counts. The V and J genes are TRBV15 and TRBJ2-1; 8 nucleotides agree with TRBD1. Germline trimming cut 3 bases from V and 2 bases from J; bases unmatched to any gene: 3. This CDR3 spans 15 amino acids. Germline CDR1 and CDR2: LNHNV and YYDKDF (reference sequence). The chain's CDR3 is CATSSRDRTYNEQFF. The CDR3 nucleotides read TGTGCCACCAGCAGCCGGGACAGGACCTACAATGAGCAGTTCTTC.

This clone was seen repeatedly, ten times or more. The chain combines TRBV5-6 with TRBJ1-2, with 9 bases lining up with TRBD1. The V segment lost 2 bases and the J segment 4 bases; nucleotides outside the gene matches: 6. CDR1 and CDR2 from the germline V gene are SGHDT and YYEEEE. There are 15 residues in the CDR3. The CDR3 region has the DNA TGTGCCAGCAGCTTACAGGGGGCGCAGACCTATGGCTACACCTTC. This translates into CASSLQGAQTYGYTF.

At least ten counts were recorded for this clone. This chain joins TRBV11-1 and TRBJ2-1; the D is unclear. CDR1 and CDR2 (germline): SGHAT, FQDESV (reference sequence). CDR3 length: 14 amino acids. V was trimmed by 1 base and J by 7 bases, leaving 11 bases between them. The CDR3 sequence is CASSLGLEYNEQFF. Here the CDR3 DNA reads TGTGCCAGCAGCTTAGGGCTAGAGTATAATGAGCAGTTCTTC.

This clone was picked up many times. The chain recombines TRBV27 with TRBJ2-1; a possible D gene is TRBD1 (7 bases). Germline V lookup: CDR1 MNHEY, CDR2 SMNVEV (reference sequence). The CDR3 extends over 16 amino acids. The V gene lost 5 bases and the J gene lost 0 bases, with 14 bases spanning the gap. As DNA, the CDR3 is TGTGCCAGCAGTGGCTACAGGGGAGGCTCCTACAATGAGCAGTTCTTC. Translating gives CASSGYRGGSYNEQFF.

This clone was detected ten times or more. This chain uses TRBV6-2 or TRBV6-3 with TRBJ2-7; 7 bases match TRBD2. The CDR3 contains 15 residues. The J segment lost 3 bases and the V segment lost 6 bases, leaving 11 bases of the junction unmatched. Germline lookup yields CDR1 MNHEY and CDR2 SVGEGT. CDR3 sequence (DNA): TGTGCCAGCAGACGGACTAGTCTACGGTTCTACGAGCAGTACTTC. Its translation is CASRRTSLRFYEQYF.

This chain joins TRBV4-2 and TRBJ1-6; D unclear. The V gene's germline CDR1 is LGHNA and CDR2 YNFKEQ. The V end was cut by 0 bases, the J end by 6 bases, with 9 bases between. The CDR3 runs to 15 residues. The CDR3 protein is CASSQEGRFNSPLHF. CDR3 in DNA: TGTGCCAGCAGCCAAGAAGGCAGGTTTAATTCACCCCTCCACTTT.

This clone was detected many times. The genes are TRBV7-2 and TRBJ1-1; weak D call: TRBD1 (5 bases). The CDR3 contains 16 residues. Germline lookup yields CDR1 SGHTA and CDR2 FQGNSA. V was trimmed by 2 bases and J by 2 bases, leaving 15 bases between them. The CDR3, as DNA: TGTGCCAGCAGCTTATGGGTCGGGGGACGAAACACTGAAGCTTTCTTT. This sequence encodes CASSLWVGGRNTEAFF.

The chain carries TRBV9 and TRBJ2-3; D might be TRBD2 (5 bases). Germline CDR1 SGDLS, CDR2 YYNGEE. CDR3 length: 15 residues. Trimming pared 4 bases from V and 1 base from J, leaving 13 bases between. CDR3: CASSPREGGTDTQYF. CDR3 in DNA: TGTGCCAGCAGCCCCCGCGAGGGCGGCACAGATACGCAGTATTTT.

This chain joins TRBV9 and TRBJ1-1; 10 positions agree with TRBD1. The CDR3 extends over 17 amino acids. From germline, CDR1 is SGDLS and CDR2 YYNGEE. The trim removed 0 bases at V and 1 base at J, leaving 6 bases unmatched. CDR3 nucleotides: TGTGCCAGCAGCGTAGAGACAGGGGGCCTTTCGAACACTGAAGCTTTCTTT. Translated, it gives CASSVETGGLSNTEAFF.

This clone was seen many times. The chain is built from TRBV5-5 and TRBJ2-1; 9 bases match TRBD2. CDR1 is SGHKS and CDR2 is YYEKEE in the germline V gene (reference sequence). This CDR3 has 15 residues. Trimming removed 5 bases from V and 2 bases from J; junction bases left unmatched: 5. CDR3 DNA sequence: TGTGCCAGCAGTGAGCTAGCGGGAACCTACAATGAGCAGTTCTTC. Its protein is CASSELAGTYNEQFF.

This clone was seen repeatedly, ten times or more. Here the CDR3 DNA reads TGTGCCACCAGTGACCCAGGGGGAGGTGGTGAAAAACTGTTTTTT. This gives the protein CATSDPGGGGEKLFF. This sequence joins TRBV24-1 and TRBJ1-4; 7 bases agree with TRBD1. Looked up from germline, CDR1 is KGHDR and CDR2 is SFDVKD. V shed 4 bases and J 7 bases; nucleotides not matched to a gene: 8. This CDR3 is built from 15 residues.

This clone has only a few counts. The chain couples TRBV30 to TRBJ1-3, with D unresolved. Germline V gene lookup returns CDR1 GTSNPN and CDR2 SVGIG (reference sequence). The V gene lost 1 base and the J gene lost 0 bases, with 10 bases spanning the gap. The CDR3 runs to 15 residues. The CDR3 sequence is CAWSGRLSSGNTIYF. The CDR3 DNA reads TGTGCCTGGAGTGGGAGACTGAGCTCTGGAAACACCATATATTTT.

CDR3 sequence reads: CASIEFSGTTGELFF. CDR3 in DNA: TGTGCCAGCATTGAGTTTAGCGGGACCACCGGGGAGCTGTTTTTT. This sequence joins TRBV7-2 and TRBJ2-2, with 8 nucleotides matching TRBD2. The CDR3 is 15 residues long. The junction had 8 bases not matched to a gene; V was cut back by 7 bases and J by 4 bases. Germline V CDR1 and CDR2: SGHTA, FQGNSA.

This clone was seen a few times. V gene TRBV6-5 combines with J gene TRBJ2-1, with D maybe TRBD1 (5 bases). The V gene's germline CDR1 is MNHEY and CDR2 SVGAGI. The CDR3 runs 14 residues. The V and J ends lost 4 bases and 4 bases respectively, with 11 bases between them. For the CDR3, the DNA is TGTGCCAGCAGTTTATCAACAGGTTACAATGAGCAGTTCTTC. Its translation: CASSLSTGYNEQFF.

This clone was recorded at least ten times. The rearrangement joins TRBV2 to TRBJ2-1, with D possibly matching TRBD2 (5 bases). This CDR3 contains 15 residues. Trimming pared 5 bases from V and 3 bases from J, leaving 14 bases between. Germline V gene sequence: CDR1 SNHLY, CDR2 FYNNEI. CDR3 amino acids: CASSQISGLYNEQFF. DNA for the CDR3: TGTGCCAGCAGTCAGATAAGCGGACTCTACAATGAGCAGTTCTTC.

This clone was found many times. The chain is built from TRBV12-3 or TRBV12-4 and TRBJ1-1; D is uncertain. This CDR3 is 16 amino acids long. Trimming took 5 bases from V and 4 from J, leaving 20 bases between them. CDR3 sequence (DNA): TGTGCCAGCAGTAGGGCCGTCTTAGAAGCGGGCACTGAAGCTTTCTTT. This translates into CASSRAVLEAGTEAFF.

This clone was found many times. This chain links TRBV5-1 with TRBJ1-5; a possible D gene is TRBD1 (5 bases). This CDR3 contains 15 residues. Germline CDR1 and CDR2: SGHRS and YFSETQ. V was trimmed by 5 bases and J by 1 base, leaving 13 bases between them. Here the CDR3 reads CASRPSSGSNQPQHF. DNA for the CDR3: TGCGCCAGCAGGCCCTCTTCAGGGAGCAATCAGCCCCAGCATTTT.

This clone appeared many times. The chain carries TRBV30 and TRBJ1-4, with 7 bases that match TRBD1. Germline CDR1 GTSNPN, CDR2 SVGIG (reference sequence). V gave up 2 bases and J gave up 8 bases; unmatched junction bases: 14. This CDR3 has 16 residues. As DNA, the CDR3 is TGTGCCTGGAGTTCCCTGAGGGGGCTTACGGACGAAAAACTGTTTTTT. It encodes CAWSSLRGLTDEKLFF.

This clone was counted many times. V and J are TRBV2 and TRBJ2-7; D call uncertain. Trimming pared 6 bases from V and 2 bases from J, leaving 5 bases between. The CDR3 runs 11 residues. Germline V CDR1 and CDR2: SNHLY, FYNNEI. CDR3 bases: TGTGCCAGCAGGGCAACCTACGAGCAGTACTTC. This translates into CASRATYEQYF.

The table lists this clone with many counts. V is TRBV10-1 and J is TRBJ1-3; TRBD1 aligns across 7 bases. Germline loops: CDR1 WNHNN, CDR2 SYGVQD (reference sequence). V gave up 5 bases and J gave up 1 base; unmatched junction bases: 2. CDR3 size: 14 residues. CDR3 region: CASSPGQSGNTIYF. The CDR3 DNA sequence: TGCGCCAGCAGTCCGGGACAGTCTGGAAACACCATATATTTT.

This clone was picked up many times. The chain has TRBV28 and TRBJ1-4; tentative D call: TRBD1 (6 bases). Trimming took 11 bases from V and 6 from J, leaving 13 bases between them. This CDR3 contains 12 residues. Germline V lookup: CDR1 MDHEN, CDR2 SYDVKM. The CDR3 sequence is CASQGGYEKLFF. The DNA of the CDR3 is TGTGCCTCACAGGGAGGGTATGAAAAACTGTTTTTT. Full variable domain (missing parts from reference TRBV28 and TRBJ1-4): DVKVTQSSRYLVKRTGEKVFLECVQDMDHENMFWYRQDPGLGLRLIYFSYDVKMKEKGDIPEGYSVSREKKERFSLILESASTNQTSMYLCASQGGYEKLFFGSGTQLSVL.

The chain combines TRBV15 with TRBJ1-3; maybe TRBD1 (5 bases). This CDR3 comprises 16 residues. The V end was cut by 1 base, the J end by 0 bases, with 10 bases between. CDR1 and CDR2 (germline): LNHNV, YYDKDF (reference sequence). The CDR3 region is CATSRGTGGSGNTIYF. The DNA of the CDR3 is TGTGCCACCAGCAGAGGGACCGGGGGCTCTGGAAACACCATATATTTT. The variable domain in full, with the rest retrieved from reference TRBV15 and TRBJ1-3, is DAMVIQNPRYQVTQFGKPVTLSCSQTLNHNVMYWYQQKSSQAPKLLFHYYDKDFNNEADTPDNFQSRRPNTSFCFLDIRSPGLGDTAMYLCATSRGTGGSGNTIYFGEGSWLTVV.

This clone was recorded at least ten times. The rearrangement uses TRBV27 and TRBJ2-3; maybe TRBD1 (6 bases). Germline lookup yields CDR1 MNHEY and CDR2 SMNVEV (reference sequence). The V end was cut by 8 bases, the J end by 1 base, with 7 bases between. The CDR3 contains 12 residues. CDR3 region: CASGGGTDTQYF. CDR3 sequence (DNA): TGTGCCAGCGGGGGCGGCACAGATACGCAGTATTTT.

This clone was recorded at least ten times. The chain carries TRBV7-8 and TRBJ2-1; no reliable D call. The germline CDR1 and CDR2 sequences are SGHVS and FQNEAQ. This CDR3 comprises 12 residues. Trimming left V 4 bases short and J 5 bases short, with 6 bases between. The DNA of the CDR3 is TGTGCCAGCAGCTCCTTTAACAATGAGCAGTTCTTC. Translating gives CASSSFNNEQFF. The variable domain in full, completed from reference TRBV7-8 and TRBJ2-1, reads GAGVSQSPRYKVAKRGQDVALRCDPISGHVSLFWYQQALGQGPEFLTYFQNEAQLDKSGLPSDRFFAERPEGSVSTLKIQRTQQEDSAVYLCASSSFNNEQFFGPGTRLTVL.